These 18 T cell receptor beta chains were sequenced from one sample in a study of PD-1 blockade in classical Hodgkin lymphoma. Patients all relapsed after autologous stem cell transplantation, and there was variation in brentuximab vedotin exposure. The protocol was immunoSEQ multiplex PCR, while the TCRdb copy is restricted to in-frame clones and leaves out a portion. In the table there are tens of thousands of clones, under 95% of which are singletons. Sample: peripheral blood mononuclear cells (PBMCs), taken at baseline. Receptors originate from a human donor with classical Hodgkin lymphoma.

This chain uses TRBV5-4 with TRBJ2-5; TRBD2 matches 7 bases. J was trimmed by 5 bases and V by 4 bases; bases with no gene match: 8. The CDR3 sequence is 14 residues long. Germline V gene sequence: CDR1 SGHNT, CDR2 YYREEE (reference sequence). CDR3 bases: TGTGCCAGCAGCCGTGGGACTACCCTCGAGACCCAGTACTTC. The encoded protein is CASSRGTTLETQYF.

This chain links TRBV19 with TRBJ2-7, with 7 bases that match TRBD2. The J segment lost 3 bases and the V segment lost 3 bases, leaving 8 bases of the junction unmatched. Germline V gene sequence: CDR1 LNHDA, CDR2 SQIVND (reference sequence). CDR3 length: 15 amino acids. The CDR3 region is CASSIARDYFYEQYF. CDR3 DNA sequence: TGTGCCAGTAGTATCGCCAGGGACTACTTCTACGAGCAGTACTTC.

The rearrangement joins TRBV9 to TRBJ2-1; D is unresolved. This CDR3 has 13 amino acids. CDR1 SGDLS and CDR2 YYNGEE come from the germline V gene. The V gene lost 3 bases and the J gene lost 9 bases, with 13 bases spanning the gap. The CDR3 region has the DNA TGTGCCAGCAGCGACCTCGTGGCGGTTGAGCAGTTCTTC. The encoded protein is CASSDLVAVEQFF.

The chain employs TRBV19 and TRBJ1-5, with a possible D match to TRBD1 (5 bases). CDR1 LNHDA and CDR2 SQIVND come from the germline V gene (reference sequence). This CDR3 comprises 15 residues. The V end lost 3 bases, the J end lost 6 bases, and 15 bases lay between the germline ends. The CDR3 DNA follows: TGTGCCAGTAGTATTGAGGGGCAGAGTGGTCAGCCCCAGCATTTT. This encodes CASSIEGQSGQPQHF.

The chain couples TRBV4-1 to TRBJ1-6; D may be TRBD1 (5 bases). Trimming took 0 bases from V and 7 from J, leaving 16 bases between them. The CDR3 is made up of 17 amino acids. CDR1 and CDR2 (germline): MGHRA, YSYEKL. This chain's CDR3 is CASSQDIRGAGNSPLHF. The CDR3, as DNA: TGCGCCAGCAGCCAAGATATACGCGGGGCAGGGAATTCACCCCTCCACTTT.

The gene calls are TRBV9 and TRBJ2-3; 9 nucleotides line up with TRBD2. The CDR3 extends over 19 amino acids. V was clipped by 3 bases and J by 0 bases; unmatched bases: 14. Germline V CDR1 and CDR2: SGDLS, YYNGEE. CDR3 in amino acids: CASSGNLRGSGGSTDTQYF. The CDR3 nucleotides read TGTGCCAGCAGCGGGAACCTTCGAGGTAGCGGGGGAAGCACAGATACGCAGTATTTT.

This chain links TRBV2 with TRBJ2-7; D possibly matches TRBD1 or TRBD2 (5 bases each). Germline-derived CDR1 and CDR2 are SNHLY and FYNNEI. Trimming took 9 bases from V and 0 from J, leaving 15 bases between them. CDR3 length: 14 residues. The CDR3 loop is CASKNEGSSYEQYF. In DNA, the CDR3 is TGTGCCAGTAAAAACGAGGGGTCCTCCTACGAGCAGTACTTC.

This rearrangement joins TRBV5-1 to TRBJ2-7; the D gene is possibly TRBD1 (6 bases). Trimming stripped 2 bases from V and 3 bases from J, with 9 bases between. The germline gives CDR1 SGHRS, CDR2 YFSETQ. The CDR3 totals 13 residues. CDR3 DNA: TGCGCCAGCAGCTTAGGGACAAACTACGAGCAGTACTTC. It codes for CASSLGTNYEQYF.

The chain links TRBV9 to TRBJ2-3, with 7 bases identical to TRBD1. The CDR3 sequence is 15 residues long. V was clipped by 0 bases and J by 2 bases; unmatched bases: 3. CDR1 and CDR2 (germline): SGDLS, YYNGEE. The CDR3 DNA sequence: TGTGCCAGCAGCGTAGGGGGGACAGCCACAGATACGCAGTATTTT. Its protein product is CASSVGGTATDTQYF.

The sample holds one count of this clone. The CDR3 DNA follows: TGTGCCAGCAGCTACAGGGGACCGAACACTGAAGCTTTCTTT. Translated: CASSYRGPNTEAFF. The chain employs TRBV5-8 and TRBJ1-1, with TRBD1 matching 7 bases. Germline V gene lookup returns CDR1 SGHTS and CDR2 YDEGEE. V was clipped by 3 bases and J by 1 base; unmatched bases: 3. This CDR3 spans 14 amino acids.

The CDR3 DNA sequence: TGTGCCAGCAACGACGGAGCCTACGAGCAGTACTTC. Its translation is CASNDGAYEQYF. The chain is built from TRBV28 and TRBJ2-7, with D unclear. The CDR3 has 12 amino acids. Germline CDR1 MDHEN, CDR2 SYDVKM. Trimming removed 7 bases from V and 2 bases from J, with 9 bases in between.

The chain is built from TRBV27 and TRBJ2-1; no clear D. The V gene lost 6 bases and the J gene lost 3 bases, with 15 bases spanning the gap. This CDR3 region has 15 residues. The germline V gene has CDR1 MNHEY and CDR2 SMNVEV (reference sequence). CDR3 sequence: CASSPLVGRYNEQFF. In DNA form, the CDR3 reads TGTGCCAGCAGCCCACTCGTGGGCCGCTACAATGAGCAGTTCTTC.

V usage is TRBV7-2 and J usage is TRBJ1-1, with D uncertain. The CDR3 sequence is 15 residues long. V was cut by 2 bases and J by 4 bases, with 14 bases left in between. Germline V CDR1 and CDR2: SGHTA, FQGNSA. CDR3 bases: TGTGCCAGCAGCTTACGGTTTTACACGACCACTGAAGCTTTCTTT. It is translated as CASSLRFYTTTEAFF.

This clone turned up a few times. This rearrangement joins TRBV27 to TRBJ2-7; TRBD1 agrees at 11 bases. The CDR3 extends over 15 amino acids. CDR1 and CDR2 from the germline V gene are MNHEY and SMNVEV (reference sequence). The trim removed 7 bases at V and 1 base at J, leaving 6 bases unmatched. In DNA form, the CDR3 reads TGTGCCAGCACCGCTGGACAGGGGGCTTCCTACGAGCAGTACTTC. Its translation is CASTAGQGASYEQYF.

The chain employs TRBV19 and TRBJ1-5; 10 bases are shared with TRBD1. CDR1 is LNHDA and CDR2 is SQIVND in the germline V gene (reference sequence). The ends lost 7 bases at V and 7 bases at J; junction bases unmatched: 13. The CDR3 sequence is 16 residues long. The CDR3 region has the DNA TGTGCCAGTACCACCGTGACAGGGGGCAAAGTCCAGCCCCAGCATTTT. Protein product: CASTTVTGGKVQPQHF.

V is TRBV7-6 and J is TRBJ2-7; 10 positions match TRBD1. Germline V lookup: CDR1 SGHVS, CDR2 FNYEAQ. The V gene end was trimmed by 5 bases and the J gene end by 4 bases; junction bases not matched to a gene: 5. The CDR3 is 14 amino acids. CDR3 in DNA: TGTGCCAGCAGCCCCGGGGGACAGGGGTACGAGCAGTACTTC. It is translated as CASSPGGQGYEQYF.

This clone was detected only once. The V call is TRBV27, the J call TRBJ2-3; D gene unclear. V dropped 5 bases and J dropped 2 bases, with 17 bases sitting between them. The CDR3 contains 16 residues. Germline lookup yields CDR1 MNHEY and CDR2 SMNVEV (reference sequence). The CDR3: CASSPSLGRITDTQYF. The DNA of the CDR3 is TGTGCCAGCAGTCCTTCGCTCGGCAGAATCACAGATACGCAGTATTTT.

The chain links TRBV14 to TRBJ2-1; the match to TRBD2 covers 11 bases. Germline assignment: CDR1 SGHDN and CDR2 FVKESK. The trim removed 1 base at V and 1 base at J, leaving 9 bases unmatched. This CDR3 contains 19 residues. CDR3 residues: CASSQGLAGSRGSYNEQFF. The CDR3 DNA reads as TGTGCCAGCAGCCAAGGACTAGCGGGGTCGAGGGGGTCCTACAATGAGCAGTTCTTC.